This T cell receptor (beta chain) emerged from a study of blood T cell repertoires in COVID-19. Study background: Acute and convalescent COVID-19 samples came from the United States, Italy and Spain. The analysed material was cDNA or gDNA that came from T cells, B-cell-depleted T cells, or PBMCs.

This CDR3 spans 16 amino acids. V lost 0 bases, J lost 5 bases, and 1 base stayed unmatched. Germline CDR1 SGHRS, CDR2 YFSETQ. In the original analysis: Reference gene primers were amplified, and this amplification served to estimate nucleated cell counts. TCRdb's copy holds only in-frame clones and misses some; the assay was immunoSEQ multiplex PCR. Clone size and the V and J calls come from that table; the DNA yielded D and trimming. Found here are 180,000 or so clones, approximately 89% of them singletons; the top ten hold 2% to 3%. This chain joins TRBV5-1 and TRBJ2-1; 14 bases agree with TRBD2. This TCR was recovered from a man between 40 and 49 years old with active or convalescent COVID-19. Sequences were obtained from peripheral blood. The CDR3: CASSLVGLAGDNEQFF. For the CDR3, the DNA is TGCGCCAGCAGCTTGGTGGGACTAGCGGGGGACAATGAGCAGTTCTTC.